Reported below is one T cell receptor (delta chain). This CDR3 comprises 18 residues. Germline V gives CDR1 GEAIGNYY, CDR2 EKD. The ends lost 0 bases at V and 6 bases at J; junction bases unmatched: 13. TCRdb made new clone calls on the reads using CATT. The sample records 9,000 to 13,000 delta-chain clones, approximately 9% being singletons. These data come from a study of gamma-delta chains in newborns, infants, children. Whole-study context: Innate gammadelta T cells reportedly expand polyclonally right after birth, driven by microbial exposure, per the title.

This clonotype was obtained from a child who was a newborn, infant or young child, either healthy, febrile or measles-vaccinated (not recorded which). The chain couples TRDV2 to TRDJ1; TRDD3 matches at 12 bases. Sequenced: blood. The CDR3 region has the DNA TGTGCCTGTGACACCGTCTCTGGGGGATACGCCCTAGAAAATAAACTCATCTTT. This encodes CACDTVSGGYALENKLIF.